One sample yielded the 27 T cell receptor beta chains listed below, sequenced in a study of cytomegalovirus exposure and HLA in healthy donors. PCR used 60 Vbeta primers and 13 Jbeta primers. Clones were sequenced by immunoSEQ multiplex PCR, and TCRdb holds only the in-frame ones, with some missing. Of about 82,000 clones listed, 70% to 85% are singletons. Sequenced sample: PBMCs. All receptors derive from a human donor in good health.

The genes are TRBV7-9 and TRBJ1-1; D unclear. Germline CDR1 and CDR2: SEHNR and FQNEAQ (reference sequence). V was pared by 7 bases and J by 3 bases, with 18 bases between. The CDR3 loop spans 15 amino acids. The CDR3 loop is CASTSPRPRDTEAFF. The CDR3 DNA sequence: TGTGCCAGCACCAGCCCCCGACCCCGGGACACTGAAGCTTTCTTT.

V and J are TRBV11-2 and TRBJ2-5, with TRBD1 matching over 8 bases. The CDR3 has 14 amino acids. Germline lookup yields CDR1 SGHAT and CDR2 FQNNGV. Unmatched junction bases numbered 5, after V lost 5 bases and J lost 3 bases. The CDR3 nucleotides are TGTGCCAGCAGCCTCCAGACAGGGGAAGAGACCCAGTACTTC. As protein: CASSLQTGEETQYF.

This clone appeared once. J is TRBJ2-1 and V is TRBV19, with 12 nucleotides matching TRBD1. The CDR3 sequence is 16 residues long. Germline assignment: CDR1 LNHDA and CDR2 SQIVND (reference sequence). Losses at the gene ends were 6 bases for V and 8 bases for J; bases not matched to a gene: 11. CDR3: CASRGQGASRPDEQFF. In nucleotides, the CDR3 is TGTGCCAGTAGGGGACAGGGGGCGTCTCGACCCGATGAGCAGTTCTTC. Drawing the rest from reference TRBV19 and TRBJ2-1, the complete variable domain is DGGITQSPKYLFRKEGQNVTLSCEQNLNHDAMYWYRQDPGQGLRLIYYSQIVNDFQKGDIAEGYSVSREKKESFPLTVTSAQKNPTAFYLCASRGQGASRPDEQFFGPGTRLTVL.

The rearrangement links TRBV5-4 to TRBJ1-4, with D maybe TRBD1 (5 bases). This CDR3 comprises 14 residues. Germline-derived CDR1 and CDR2 are SGHNT and YYREEE (reference sequence). Trimming removed 5 bases at V and 0 bases at J, with 8 bases between. DNA of the CDR3: TGTGCCAGCAGAACAGGCCCAACTAATGAAAAACTGTTTTTT. Translation: CASRTGPTNEKLFF. The entire variable domain, with the rest obtained from reference TRBV5-4 and TRBJ1-4, is as follows: ETGVTQSPTHLIKTRGQQVTLRCSSQSGHNTVSWYQQALGQGPQFIFQYYREEENGRGNFPPRFSGLQFPNYSSELNVNALELDDSALYLCASRTGPTNEKLFFGSGTQLSVL.

This clone was counted a single time. V gene TRBV27 combines with J gene TRBJ1-2, with D possibly matching TRBD1 (6 bases). Trimming stripped 3 bases from V and 4 bases from J, with 21 bases between. The CDR3 runs to 17 residues. Germline CDR1 reads MNHEY; CDR2 reads SMNVEV (reference sequence). The CDR3 region is CASSFQGGGALGYGYTF. CDR3 in DNA: TGTGCCAGCAGTTTCCAGGGAGGGGGGGCCTTGGGCTATGGCTACACCTTC.

The gene calls are TRBV4-2 and TRBJ2-7; perhaps TRBD1 as D (6 bases). CDR1 and CDR2 from the germline V gene are LGHNA and YNFKEQ. The CDR3 is made up of 15 amino acids. The V end was cut by 1 base, the J end by 4 bases, with 14 bases between. CDR3 loop: CASSQGNRETYEQYF. CDR3 bases: TGTGCCAGCAGCCAAGGGAACAGGGAGACGTACGAGCAGTACTTC.

This clone was seen more than once but under ten times. The chain has TRBV6-6 and TRBJ1-5; TRBD1 agrees at 7 bases. The CDR3 is made up of 13 amino acids. Germline V lookup: CDR1 MNHNY, CDR2 SVGAGI (reference sequence). The ends lost 5 bases at V and 4 bases at J; junction bases unmatched: 2. CDR3 sequence: CASSGTVNQPQHF. CDR3 coding DNA: TGTGCCAGCAGTGGGACAGTTAATCAGCCCCAGCATTTT.

This clone showed up just a few times. The chain links TRBV6-1 to TRBJ2-7, with D perhaps matching TRBD1 (5 bases). The CDR3 spans 12 residues. The V and J ends lost 3 bases and 4 bases respectively, with 7 bases between them. CDR1 MNHNS and CDR2 SASEGT come from the germline V gene. The CDR3: CASSEGRYEQYF. CDR3 nucleotides: TGTGCCAGCAGTGAGGGGCGGTACGAGCAGTACTTC.

The gene calls are TRBV7-2 and TRBJ2-7, with D tentatively TRBD1 (6 bases). The CDR3 loop spans 15 amino acids. Germline V gives CDR1 SGHTA, CDR2 FQGNSA. V lost 0 bases to trimming and J lost 1 base, with 10 bases between them. The CDR3 sequence: CASSLAWQGSYEQYF. The CDR3 nucleotides read TGTGCCAGCAGCTTAGCCTGGCAGGGGTCCTACGAGCAGTACTTC.

The rearrangement joins TRBV18 to TRBJ2-5; D may be TRBD1 (5 bases). Trimming cost V 2 bases and J 1 base, with 11 bases left between them. Germline loops: CDR1 KGHSH, CDR2 LQKENI. The CDR3 extends over 15 amino acids. The CDR3 protein is CASSPSQVFQETQYF. CDR3 sequence (DNA): TGTGCCAGCTCACCATCACAGGTCTTCCAAGAGACCCAGTACTTC.

The chain is built from TRBV15 and TRBJ2-5; 7 bases match TRBD2. Germline V CDR1 and CDR2: LNHNV, YYDKDF (reference sequence). After removal of 0 bases from V and 1 base from J, the junction contained 5 bases not matched to a gene. The CDR3 covers 16 residues. Here the CDR3 reads CATSREAGRAQETQYF. The CDR3, as DNA: TGTGCCACCAGCAGAGAAGCAGGGAGGGCCCAAGAGACCCAGTACTTC.

This clone was seen just once. V is TRBV6-5 and J is TRBJ2-3; D is ambiguous. V lost 0 bases, J lost 1 base, and 5 bases lay in between. From germline, CDR1 is MNHEY and CDR2 SVGAGI. The CDR3 runs to 14 residues. Written as DNA, the CDR3 is TGTGCCAGCAGTTACTCGCCGGGCACAGATACGCAGTATTTT. Encoded protein: CASSYSPGTDTQYF.

The chain has TRBV5-1 and TRBJ1-1, with D possibly being TRBD1 (5 bases). With 4 bases removed from V and 1 base from J, the gap between germline ends came to 14 bases. Germline CDR1 and CDR2: SGHRS and YFSETQ. The CDR3 runs 15 residues. The CDR3 DNA sequence: TGCGCCAGCAGCACGGGGGACTTGCCGAACACTGAAGCTTTCTTT. Protein product: CASSTGDLPNTEAFF.

This chain connects TRBV4-1 to TRBJ1-1; D unresolved. The germline V gene has CDR1 MGHRA and CDR2 YSYEKL. The CDR3 runs to 13 residues. V was clipped by 10 bases and J by 1 base, with 13 bases between them. The CDR3 DNA reads as TGCGCCACTTCGAGGATAGAGAACACTGAAGCTTTCTTT. This translates into CATSRIENTEAFF.

The genes are TRBV10-2 and TRBJ2-7; 7 nucleotides match TRBD1. Germline assignment: CDR1 WSHSY and CDR2 SAAADI. The CDR3 is 14 residues long. With 6 bases clipped from V and 0 bases from J, the junction kept 5 bases outside the gene matches. The CDR3 sequence: CASRDRVSSYEQYF. CDR3 bases: TGCGCCAGCAGAGACAGGGTAAGCTCCTACGAGCAGTACTTC.

The chain combines TRBV6-1 with TRBJ1-5, with a weak D call TRBD1 (6 bases). CDR1 and CDR2 from the germline V gene are MNHNS and SASEGT. Trimming took 11 bases from V and 6 from J, leaving 20 bases between them. The CDR3 sequence is 14 residues long. CDR3 loop: CASSWGGGSQPQHF. CDR3 in DNA: TGTGCCTCCAGTTGGGGAGGGGGGAGTCAGCCCCAGCATTTT.

This chain joins TRBV7-6 and TRBJ2-1; 9 bases line up with TRBD2. Germline V CDR1 and CDR2: SGHVS, FNYEAQ. CDR3 length equals 17 residues. Unmatched junction bases numbered 11, after V lost 2 bases and J lost 6 bases. CDR3 nucleotide sequence: TGTGCCAGCAGCTTACTAGCTCTGGCGGGGGGGCTCAATGAGCAGTTCTTC. It specifies CASSLLALAGGLNEQFF.

The V call is TRBV9, the J call TRBJ1-3; 10 bases align to TRBD1. The V segment lost 5 bases and the J segment 2 bases; nucleotides outside the gene matches: 1. This CDR3 has 14 residues. The V gene's germline CDR1 is SGDLS and CDR2 YYNGEE. The CDR3 DNA sequence: TGTGCCAGCAGAGGACAGGGGGCTGGAAACACCATATATTTT. Amino acid sequence: CASRGQGAGNTIYF.

V usage is TRBV2 and J usage is TRBJ2-3; TRBD1 matches 10 bases. CDR3 length equals 16 residues. Per germline, CDR1 SNHLY and CDR2 FYNNEI. Trimming took 2 bases from V and 6 from J; bases not matched to a gene: 8. The CDR3 protein is CASSELETGGFDTQYF. The CDR3 coding sequence is TGTGCCAGCAGTGAATTAGAGACAGGGGGCTTTGATACGCAGTATTTT.

The J gene is TRBJ2-2, the V gene TRBV29-1, with TRBD1 as a possible D gene (6 bases). The germline V and J ends were trimmed by 5 bases and 4 bases, with 14 bases remaining between them. This CDR3 has 14 amino acids. Germline CDR1 SQVTM, CDR2 ANQGSEA. The CDR3 region is CSVRHRVTTGELFF. CDR3 sequence (DNA): TGCAGCGTTCGTCACAGGGTCACCACCGGGGAGCTGTTTTTT.

The chain employs TRBV5-1 and TRBJ2-2, with no clear D. The CDR3 extends over 15 amino acids. The germline CDR1 and CDR2 sequences are SGHRS and YFSETQ. Trimming took 0 bases from V and 5 from J, leaving 11 bases between them. CDR3 sequence: CASSLVGGETGELFF. The CDR3 DNA sequence: TGCGCCAGCAGCTTGGTCGGCGGCGAGACCGGGGAGCTGTTTTTT.

Note on this clone: Relative to the germline gene, one junction end is altered; a read error may explain this. This chain connects TRBV5-6 to TRBJ1-5; D is possibly TRBD1 (6 bases). Germline V gene data show CDR1 as SGHDT and CDR2 as YYEEEE. This CDR3 region has 13 residues. The CDR3 sequence is CASSYQGNQPQNF. The CDR3, as DNA: TGTGCCAGCAGCTACCAGGGGAATCAGCCCCAGAATTTT.

The CDR3 is CASSIGPSGLTDTQYF. The CDR3 DNA sequence: TGTGCCAGTAGTATAGGACCTAGCGGGCTCACAGATACGCAGTATTTT. The V call is TRBV19, the J call TRBJ2-3; 8 bases are a match to TRBD2. The CDR3 totals 16 residues. V lost 1 base, J lost 2 bases, and 5 bases stayed unmatched. Germline V gene sequence: CDR1 LNHDA, CDR2 SQIVND (reference sequence).

This clone was counted between two and nine times. The V gene is TRBV25-1, the J gene TRBJ2-5, with D tentatively TRBD1 (5 bases). The CDR3 has 15 residues. Germline loops: CDR1 MGHDK, CDR2 SYGVNS. The V end lost 2 bases, the J end lost 5 bases, and 15 bases lay between the germline ends. As DNA, the CDR3 is TGTGCCAGCAGTGAAGGACACAGGTTTGAGGAGACCCAGTACTTC. This gives the protein CASSEGHRFEETQYF.

The gene calls are TRBV6-5 and TRBJ1-2; 10 bases agree with TRBD1. This CDR3 comprises 15 residues. Germline CDR1 is MNHEY and CDR2 is SVGAGI. V shed 5 bases and J 3 bases; nucleotides not matched to a gene: 6. The CDR3, as DNA: TGTGCCAGCAGTCATGGGACAGGGGATTACTATGGCTACACCTTC. This encodes CASSHGTGDYYGYTF.

The chain recombines TRBV6-1 with TRBJ2-7; TRBD1 is a possible D gene (5 bases). This CDR3 spans 14 amino acids. V was clipped by 3 bases and J by 0 bases, with 9 bases between them. Germline loops: CDR1 MNHNS, CDR2 SASEGT. The chain's CDR3 is CASSEQGRSYEQYF. The CDR3 DNA follows: TGTGCCAGCAGTGAGCAGGGCCGCTCCTACGAGCAGTACTTC.

V and J are TRBV10-3 and TRBJ1-2; D call uncertain. The CDR3 is made up of 11 amino acids. Trimming pared 4 bases from V and 4 bases from J, leaving 4 bases between. Germline V gene lookup returns CDR1 ENHRY and CDR2 SYGVKD. CDR3 sequence: CAISAFYGYTF. Here the CDR3 DNA reads TGTGCCATCAGTGCCTTCTATGGCTACACCTTC.